One sample yielded the 4 T cell receptor beta chains listed below, sequenced in a study of graft-versus-host responses after intestinal transplantation. Some clones are missing from TCRdb's copy, which holds only in-frame ones; the method was immunoSEQ multiplex PCR. The sample contains some 10,000 clones, 91% of which appear only once. Time point given: postoperative day 105 after intestinal transplantation (dayNNNN = postoperative day). The input for sequencing was PBMCs, taken 105 days after intestinal transplantation. These receptors were taken from a human patient who received an intestinal transplant, so some T cells may come from the graft donor.

The chain is built from TRBV4-1 and TRBJ1-1, with D uncertain. V gave up 5 bases and J gave up 2 bases, with 9 bases separating them. From germline, CDR1 is MGHRA and CDR2 YSYEKL. The CDR3 has 13 amino acids. CDR3 nucleotides: TGCGCCAGCAGCAAACCGGACAACACTGAAGCTTTCTTT. Translation: CASSKPDNTEAFF.

The rearrangement joins TRBV9 to TRBJ2-7; D is undetermined. The CDR3 has 15 residues. The V end lost 0 bases, the J end lost 2 bases, and 12 bases lay between the germline ends. Germline V gene lookup returns CDR1 SGDLS and CDR2 YYNGEE. The CDR3 here is CASSVVETPTYEQYF. The CDR3 region has the DNA TGTGCCAGCAGCGTAGTCGAGACTCCAACCTACGAGCAGTACTTC.

In DNA form, the CDR3 reads TGTGCCACCAGCAGGACAGGGGTAGGGAGAAATCAGCCCCAGCATTTT. Protein: CATSRTGVGRNQPQHF. The gene calls are TRBV15 and TRBJ1-5; 8 bases map to TRBD1. The length of the CDR3 is 16 residues. The J segment lost 4 bases and the V segment lost 3 bases, leaving 8 bases of the junction unmatched. Germline V gene data show CDR1 as LNHNV and CDR2 as YYDKDF (reference sequence).

DNA of the CDR3: TGTGCCAGCAGTTACTGGTCCGGTCGGGAAGAGACCCAGTACTTC. Protein product: CASSYWSGREETQYF. This chain links TRBV6-5 with TRBJ2-5; D is unclear. Germline values: CDR1 MNHEY, CDR2 SVGAGI. V was cut by 1 base and J by 3 bases, with 12 bases left in between. The CDR3 length is 15 residues.